Below, 20 T cell receptor beta chains from the same sample are listed, as sequenced in a study of blood T cell repertoires in COVID-19. Libraries were prepared by immunoSEQ multiplex PCR; TCRdb keeps only in-frame clonotypes and omits some of them. The data show 250,000 or so clones, around 89% seen once. Material: PBMCs or T cells enriched from blood (not recorded which). The receptors originated from a woman between 40 and 50 years old with acute COVID-19.

The chain recombines TRBV19 with TRBJ1-5; TRBD1 agrees at 7 bases. Germline-derived CDR1 and CDR2 are LNHDA and SQIVND (reference sequence). The CDR3 has 16 amino acids. V gave up 0 bases and J gave up 2 bases; unmatched junction bases: 4. The CDR3 nucleotides read TGTGCCAGTAGTATAGAACAGGGGCAGGGCAATCAGCCCCAGCATTTT. Amino acid sequence: CASSIEQGQGNQPQHF.

The rearrangement uses TRBV18 and TRBJ1-1; 10 nucleotides agree with TRBD1. Unmatched junction bases numbered 13, after V lost 1 base and J lost 2 bases. The CDR3 runs 19 residues. Germline assignment: CDR1 KGHSH and CDR2 LQKENI. CDR3 nucleotides: TGTGCCAGCTCACCACGGGGAACCGGGACAGGGGCTACAAACACTGAAGCTTTCTTT. Protein product: CASSPRGTGTGATNTEAFF. The complete variable domain, with remaining parts taken from reference TRBV18 and TRBJ1-1, reads NAGVMQNPRHLVRRRGQEARLRCSPMKGHSHVYWYRQLPEEGLKFMVYLQKENIIDESGMPKERFSAEFPKEGPSILRIQQVVRGDSAAYFCASSPRGTGTGATNTEAFFGQGTRLTVV.

The chain recombines TRBV2 with TRBJ2-1; possibly TRBD2 for D (6 bases). This CDR3 has 15 residues. Trimming took 2 bases from V and 5 from J, leaving 13 bases between them. Germline assignment: CDR1 SNHLY and CDR2 FYNNEI. CDR3 protein: CASSEILDYHNEQFF. CDR3 DNA sequence: TGTGCCAGCAGTGAAATACTGGACTACCACAATGAGCAGTTCTTC.

The J gene is TRBJ1-2, the V gene TRBV6-5, with 10 bases matching TRBD1. This CDR3 is built from 13 residues. The V segment lost 11 bases and the J segment 7 bases; nucleotides outside the gene matches: 10. CDR1 and CDR2 (germline): MNHEY, SVGAGI. CDR3 sequence: CASRDRGIFGYTF. In nucleotides, the CDR3 is TGTGCCTCAAGGGACAGGGGTATTTTTGGCTACACCTTC.

V and J are TRBV29-1 and TRBJ1-2; 8 bases align to TRBD1. J gave up 2 bases and V 2 bases, and 1 base lay outside the gene matches. The length of the CDR3 is 13 residues. The germline V gene encodes CDR1 SQVTM and CDR2 ANQGSEA. The CDR3 loop is CSVEQGANYGYTF. In DNA form, the CDR3 reads TGCAGCGTTGAACAGGGGGCAAACTATGGCTACACCTTC.

This clone came up once. The chain uses TRBV4-3 and TRBJ2-1; no firm D call. Deletions cut 4 bases from V and 6 bases from J, with 10 bases between. The CDR3 has 13 amino acids. Looked up from germline, CDR1 is LGHNA and CDR2 is YSLEER. The CDR3 loop reads CASSRAAPNEQFF. CDR3 bases: TGCGCCAGCAGCCGGGCAGCCCCCAATGAGCAGTTCTTC.

The CDR3 spells CASSLRGPRNNEQFF. The CDR3 DNA reads TGTGCCAGCAGCTTGAGGGGGCCCCGGAACAATGAGCAGTTCTTC. The chain is built from TRBV5-8 and TRBJ2-1, with 7 bases identical to TRBD1. CDR3 length equals 15 residues. The ends lost 1 base at V and 5 bases at J; junction bases unmatched: 6. The germline CDR1 and CDR2 sequences are SGHTS and YDEGEE.

The CDR3 region is CASSLTGTAYGYTF. The CDR3 nucleotides are TGTGCCAGCAGCCTAACAGGGACAGCTTATGGCTACACCTTC. V is TRBV7-2 and J is TRBJ1-2, with TRBD1 matching over 7 bases. The CDR3 covers 14 residues. After removal of 5 bases from V and 5 bases from J, the junction contained 8 bases not matched to a gene. Germline V lookup: CDR1 SGHTA, CDR2 FQGNSA.

V usage is TRBV15 and J usage is TRBJ2-1; D not certain. Germline lookup yields CDR1 LNHNV and CDR2 YYDKDF (reference sequence). The V end was cut by 0 bases, the J end by 9 bases, with 15 bases between. This CDR3 comprises 15 residues. The CDR3 DNA follows: TGTGCCACCAGCAGAGATCTAGGCTTACCCACTGAGCAGTTCTTC. It specifies CATSRDLGLPTEQFF.

The chain couples TRBV11-3 to TRBJ2-1, with 10 bases that match TRBD2. Unmatched junction bases numbered 3, after V lost 0 bases and J lost 4 bases. The CDR3 covers 16 residues. From germline, CDR1 is SGHNT and CDR2 YENEEA. The CDR3 here is CASSLELAGGYNEQFF. CDR3 in DNA: TGTGCCAGCAGCTTAGAGTTAGCGGGAGGATACAATGAGCAGTTCTTC.

The rearrangement joins TRBV25-1 to TRBJ1-2; D possibly corresponds to TRBD1 (5 bases). The CDR3 consists of 15 residues. Trimming took 2 bases from V and 2 from J, leaving 12 bases between them. The germline CDR1 and CDR2 sequences are MGHDK and SYGVNS. CDR3 nucleotide sequence: TGTGCCAGCAGTGAAGTAAGTGCAGGGAACTATGGCTACACCTTC. This gives the protein CASSEVSAGNYGYTF.

The rearrangement joins TRBV6-4 to TRBJ2-1; D gene uncertain. Germline CDR1 reads MRHNA; CDR2 reads SNTAGT. The CDR3 is made up of 13 amino acids. Deletions cut 2 bases from V and 4 bases from J, with 6 bases between. This CDR3 is CASSDVLYNEQFF. CDR3 in DNA: TGTGCCAGCAGTGACGTGTTATACAATGAGCAGTTCTTC.

The V call is TRBV29-1, the J call TRBJ1-2, with 9 positions matching TRBD1. V lost 4 bases and J lost 8; bases outside the gene matches: 5. The CDR3 extends over 12 amino acids. The germline V gene has CDR1 SQVTM and CDR2 ANQGSEA. The CDR3 protein is CSVGGTGRGYTF. As DNA, the CDR3 is TGCAGCGTTGGGGGGACAGGGAGAGGCTACACCTTC.

This clone was detected a few times. The chain uses TRBV7-6 and TRBJ2-2; 9 nucleotides line up with TRBD1. J gave up 1 base and V 1 base, and 4 bases lay outside the gene matches. The CDR3 consists of 17 residues. The germline gives CDR1 SGHVS, CDR2 FNYEAQ. The DNA for the CDR3 is TGTGCCAGCAGCTTAGAGGGGGGACAGGGGAACACCGGGGAGCTGTTTTTT. It codes for CASSLEGGQGNTGELFF. The entire variable domain, with the rest obtained from reference TRBV7-6 and TRBJ2-2, is as follows: GAGVSQSPRYKVTKRGQDVALRCDPISGHVSLYWYRQALGQGPEFLTYFNYEAQQDKSGLPNDRFSAERPEGSISTLTIQRTEQRDSAMYRCASSLEGGQGNTGELFFGEGSRLTVL.

This rearrangement joins TRBV7-2 to TRBJ1-1, with D maybe TRBD1 (6 bases). The CDR3 runs to 15 residues. Trimming left V 5 bases short and J 2 bases short, with 15 bases between. The germline V gene encodes CDR1 SGHTA and CDR2 FQGNSA. The CDR3 DNA follows: TGTGCCAGCAGCCCGCAGGGGCGAGAAAACACTGAAGCTTTCTTT. This gives the protein CASSPQGRENTEAFF.

The chain recombines TRBV10-1 with TRBJ1-4, with D perhaps TRBD1 (5 bases). With 7 bases removed from V and 5 bases from J, the gap between germline ends came to 20 bases. This CDR3 has 16 amino acids. Germline values: CDR1 WNHNN, CDR2 SYGVQD (reference sequence). In nucleotides, the CDR3 is TGCGCCAGCAACTACAAAGCCCCGGGGGGAAATGAAAAACTGTTTTTT. It is translated as CASNYKAPGGNEKLFF.

This rearrangement joins TRBV6-5 to TRBJ1-1; D possibly corresponds to TRBD1 (5 bases). Germline loops: CDR1 MNHEY, CDR2 SVGAGI. The V end lost 6 bases, the J end lost 0 bases, and 14 bases lay between the germline ends. CDR3 size: 15 residues. DNA of the CDR3: TGTGCCAGCAGCCGGACACCGCCCTTGAACACTGAAGCTTTCTTT. Its translation: CASSRTPPLNTEAFF.

This chain connects TRBV7-9 to TRBJ1-1, with D possibly being TRBD1 (6 bases). The CDR3 length is 14 residues. CDR1 and CDR2 (germline): SEHNR, FQNEAQ (reference sequence). The ends were cut back, 0 bases at V and 9 bases at J, with 14 bases in the middle. This CDR3 reads CASSLAAGVGKAFF. The CDR3 DNA reads TGTGCCAGCAGCTTAGCGGCAGGGGTGGGAAAAGCTTTCTTT.

This sequence joins TRBV5-1 and TRBJ1-2; 7 bases are a match to TRBD1. The CDR3 has 15 amino acids. CDR1 is SGHRS, CDR2 YFSETQ, per germline. Trimming at V came to 0 bases and at J to 2 bases, leaving 4 bases not matched to a gene. CDR3 amino acids: CASSLGGQSNYGYTF. The CDR3 DNA reads TGCGCCAGCAGCTTGGGGGGACAGTCAAACTATGGCTACACCTTC. The complete variable domain, with remaining parts taken from reference TRBV5-1 and TRBJ1-2, reads KAGVTQTPRYLIKTRGQQVTLSCSPISGHRSVSWYQQTPGQGLQFLFEYFSETQRNKGNFPGRFSGRQFSNSRSEMNVSTLELGDSALYLCASSLGGQSNYGYTFGSGTRLTVV.

The chain is built from TRBV19 and TRBJ2-2; a possible D gene is TRBD1 (6 bases). Germline CDR1 and CDR2: LNHDA and SQIVND (reference sequence). V lost 9 bases and J 6 bases, leaving 23 bases between the germline ends. This CDR3 is built from 16 residues. The DNA for the CDR3 is TGTGCCAGCCAACCCCCGGGACAACGATTCGCCGGGGAGCTGTTTTTT. Translation: CASQPPGQRFAGELFF.